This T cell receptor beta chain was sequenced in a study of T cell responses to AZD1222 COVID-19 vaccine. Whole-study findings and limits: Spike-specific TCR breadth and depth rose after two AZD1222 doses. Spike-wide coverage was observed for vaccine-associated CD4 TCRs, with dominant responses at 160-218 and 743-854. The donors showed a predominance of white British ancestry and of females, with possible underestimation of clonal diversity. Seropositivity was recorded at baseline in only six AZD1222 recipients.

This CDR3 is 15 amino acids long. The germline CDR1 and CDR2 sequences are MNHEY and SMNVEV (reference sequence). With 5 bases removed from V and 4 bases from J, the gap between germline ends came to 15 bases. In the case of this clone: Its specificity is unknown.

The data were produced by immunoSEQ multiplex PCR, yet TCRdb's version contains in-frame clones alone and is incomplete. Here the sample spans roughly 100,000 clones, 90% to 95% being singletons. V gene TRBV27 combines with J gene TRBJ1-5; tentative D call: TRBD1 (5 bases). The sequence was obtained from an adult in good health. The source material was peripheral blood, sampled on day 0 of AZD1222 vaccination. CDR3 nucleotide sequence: TGTGCCAGCAGTCCCCGTGCGGGGCGGAATCAGCCCCAGCATTTT. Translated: CASSPRAGRNQPQHF.